This T cell receptor (beta chain) was recovered during a study of blood T cell repertoires in COVID-19. This table comes from immunoSEQ multiplex PCR, and its TCRdb copy is limited to in-frame clones, with some not included. The data contain 100,000 or so clones, about 75% of them seen just once; the ten biggest clones take up roughly 21%. The ends were cut back, 3 bases at V and 5 bases at J, with 10 bases in the middle. This CDR3 region has 13 residues. The germline V gene has CDR1 MNHNS and CDR2 SASEGT. Sequences were obtained from peripheral blood. The sequence derives from a woman aged 70-85 years with acute or convalescent COVID-19. V usage is TRBV6-1 and J usage is TRBJ1-1, with unresolved D. CDR3 loop: CASSDPGRTEAFF. CDR3 coding DNA: TGTGCCAGCAGTGACCCCGGGAGAACTGAAGCTTTCTTT.